This TCR beta chain derives from a study of graft-versus-host responses after intestinal transplantation. Across the study: Induction using anti-thymocyte globulin, followed by tacrolimus and steroids for about three years, was given to all recipients.

Whole-study results and caveats: GvH clones detected in recipient marrow included some appearing first in ileum or blood. Early after transplant, HvG declines were associated with peak levels of circulating GvH clones.

The CDR3 runs 14 residues. Between the trimmed V and J ends, which lost 1 base and 7 bases, there was a span of 11 bases. CDR1 and CDR2 (germline): LNHNV, YYDKDF (reference sequence). This clone has just a few counts. Its antigen remains unknown. The repertoire was sequenced with immunoSEQ multiplex PCR; TCRdb's copy has only in-frame clones and lacks some. Among about 120,000 clones listed, 85% to 95% were seen once. V is TRBV15 and J is TRBJ2-1, with D maybe TRBD2 (5 bases). The receptor comes from a human donor who received an intestinal transplant. Source: unstimulated CD8+ T cells sorted from spleen or lymph node cells, taken before intestinal transplant. DNA for the CDR3: TGTGCCACCAGCAGAGTTCGGGGAGAGAATGAGCAGTTCTTC. Translation gives CATSRVRGENEQFF.